Sequencing of this T cell receptor beta chain was carried out in a study of blood T cell repertoires in COVID-19. Study in general: The United States, Italy and Spain provided the acute and convalescent COVID-19 samples. The analysed material was cDNA or gDNA that came from T cells, B-cell-depleted T cells, or PBMCs.

Deletions cut 4 bases from V and 2 bases from J, with 15 bases between. From germline, CDR1 is MNHEY and CDR2 SVGAGI. This CDR3 region has 15 residues. Original analysis: Reference gene primer amplification gave estimated nucleated cell counts. The method was immunoSEQ multiplex PCR; TCRdb's version includes in-frame clones alone and lacks a portion of them. That table supplies the V and J calls and clone size; D and trimming were determined from the DNA. The table includes some 390,000 clones, more than 75% detected once. The rearrangement links TRBV6-5 to TRBJ2-7, with a weak D call TRBD1 (6 bases). The sequenced sample consisted of peripheral blood. The sequence was obtained from a human donor in a cohort sampled during active COVID-19. This chain's CDR3 is CASSSPGQGTYEQYF. The DNA for the CDR3 is TGTGCCAGCAGTTCCCCCGGGCAGGGGACCTACGAGCAGTACTTC.